Below are 23 T cell receptor beta chains sequenced from a single sample in a study of control samples from healthy donors and cancer patients. TCRdb keeps only in-frame clones here, not all; method: immunoSEQ multiplex PCR. Among about 120,000 clones listed, more than 80% were seen once. Sequences were obtained from PBMCs. These receptors all stem from a woman in her forties or fifties with colorectal cancer.

Of note for this clone: One end of the junction does not line up with germline, which may come from a read error. The chain joins TRBV6-1 to TRBJ2-7; tentatively, D is TRBD1 or TRBD2 (5 bases each). CDR3 length: 15 amino acids. CDR1 is MNHNS and CDR2 is SASEGT in the germline V gene. In DNA form, the CDR3 reads TGTGCCAGCAGTGAAGCGGGGATTGGGACGGGACGGTGCATCTTC. It is translated as CASSEAGIGTGRCIF.

The V and J genes are TRBV28 and TRBJ1-1, with D hard to call. The V gene lost 5 bases and the J gene lost 2 bases, with 12 bases spanning the gap. The CDR3 covers 14 residues. Looked up from germline, CDR1 is MDHEN and CDR2 is SYDVKM. In nucleotides, the CDR3 is TGTGCCAGCAGTCCCCCCTTAGTCAACACTGAAGCTTTCTTT. Protein sequence: CASSPPLVNTEAFF.

The CDR3 loop is CASSVAVVTDTQYF. CDR3 in DNA: TGTGCCAGCAGCGTAGCTGTCGTCACAGATACGCAGTATTTT. V is TRBV9 and J is TRBJ2-3, with D unclear. Trimming left V 0 bases short and J 2 bases short, with 7 bases between. The germline CDR1 and CDR2 sequences are SGDLS and YYNGEE. There are 14 residues in the CDR3.

A single count supports this clone. The chain joins TRBV10-3 to TRBJ1-1, with TRBD1 matching 8 bases. V shed 6 bases, J shed 0 bases, and the junction held 3 bases outside the gene matches. Germline V CDR1 and CDR2: ENHRY, SYGVKD. This CDR3 region has 14 residues. This chain's CDR3 is CAISQGAVNTEAFF. For the CDR3, the DNA is TGTGCCATCAGCCAGGGGGCCGTGAACACTGAAGCTTTCTTT.

The genes are TRBV24-1 and TRBJ2-7; D is perhaps TRBD2 (6 bases). The CDR3 loop spans 19 amino acids. The ends were cut back, 4 bases at V and 2 bases at J, with 26 bases in the middle. Germline lookup yields CDR1 KGHDR and CDR2 SFDVKD. In DNA, the CDR3 is TGTGCCACCAGTGAATATCGGGACTCGCAATATCAAAGGACCTACGAGCAGTACTTC. This translates into CATSEYRDSQYQRTYEQYF.

V gene TRBV19 combines with J gene TRBJ1-2, with 7 bases matching TRBD1. V was clipped by 9 bases and J by 4 bases; unmatched bases: 8. The germline CDR1 and CDR2 sequences are LNHDA and SQIVND (reference sequence). The CDR3 runs to 13 residues. The CDR3 sequence is CASTRGQSYGYTF. The CDR3, as DNA: TGTGCCAGCACCCGGGGACAGAGCTATGGCTACACCTTC.

J is TRBJ1-1 and V is TRBV7-6, with 10 positions matching TRBD1. The CDR3 length is 15 residues. J was trimmed by 5 bases and V by 4 bases; bases with no gene match: 7. Germline CDR1 and CDR2: SGHVS and FNYEAQ. The CDR3 DNA reads as TGTGCCAGCAGCTCCCAGGGACAGGGGAGAACTGAAGCTTTCTTT. Translation gives CASSSQGQGRTEAFF.

This clone occurred a few times. This chain connects TRBV19 to TRBJ1-2; 7 bases line up with TRBD1. The CDR3 consists of 18 residues. Germline V gene sequence: CDR1 LNHDA, CDR2 SQIVND (reference sequence). V gave up 7 bases and J gave up 5 bases; unmatched junction bases: 22. The DNA for the CDR3 is TGTGCCAGTACCCCAACCCCCTTCGCGGGACAGAACCCTTATGGCTACACCTTC. Protein product: CASTPTPFAGQNPYGYTF.

The chain couples TRBV28 to TRBJ1-2; no firm D call. Germline CDR1 MDHEN, CDR2 SYDVKM. This CDR3 contains 11 residues. V was pared by 8 bases and J by 8 bases, with 12 bases between. The CDR3 protein is CASRGGRGYTF. The CDR3 DNA is TGTGCCAGCCGCGGCGGGCGAGGCTACACCTTC.

The chain is built from TRBV28 and TRBJ2-5; the match to TRBD2 covers 7 bases. J gave up 1 base and V 3 bases, and 2 bases lay outside the gene matches. CDR3 length equals 14 residues. In germline, CDR1 is MDHEN, CDR2 SYDVKM. Written as DNA, the CDR3 is TGTGCCAGCAGTTTGGGGGGGGGCCAAGAGACCCAGTACTTC. This encodes CASSLGGGQETQYF.

The gene calls are TRBV19 and TRBJ2-2, with 11 bases fitting TRBD2. V shed 6 bases, J shed 1 base, and the junction held 7 bases outside the gene matches. CDR3 length: 17 residues. Germline-derived CDR1 and CDR2 are LNHDA and SQIVND (reference sequence). CDR3 sequence reads: CASSAQGLAENTGELFF. In DNA form, the CDR3 reads TGTGCCAGTAGCGCCCAGGGACTAGCGGAGAACACCGGGGAGCTGTTTTTT.

This clone was observed a few times. The J gene is TRBJ1-5, the V gene TRBV28; perhaps TRBD1 as D (5 bases). The CDR3 loop spans 20 amino acids. V was cut by 3 bases and J by 2 bases, with 26 bases left in between. The germline gives CDR1 MDHEN, CDR2 SYDVKM. CDR3 nucleotide sequence: TGTGCCAGCAGTTTGGTTCCCGTTGACAGTCTACGAGTGGGCAATCAGCCCCAGCATTTT. This sequence encodes CASSLVPVDSLRVGNQPQHF.

The chain uses TRBV19 and TRBJ2-5, with 15 bases matching TRBD2. J gave up 3 bases and V 5 bases, and 7 bases lay outside the gene matches. Germline CDR1 and CDR2: LNHDA and SQIVND (reference sequence). CDR3 length: 17 residues. The CDR3 loop reads CASSLGTSGGLEETQYF. The CDR3, as DNA: TGTGCCAGTAGTCTCGGGACTAGCGGGGGGCTGGAAGAGACCCAGTACTTC.

This rearrangement joins TRBV3-1 (or the pseudogene TRBV3-2) to TRBJ2-7; D may be TRBD2 (6 bases). The CDR3 is 14 amino acids. In germline, CDR1 is LGHDT, CDR2 YNNKEL (reference sequence). Trimming left V 4 bases short and J 0 bases short, with 10 bases between. The CDR3 coding sequence is TGTGCCAGCAGCCCCGGACTAAACTCCTACGAGCAGTACTTC. Amino acids: CASSPGLNSYEQYF.

The chain uses TRBV6-5 and TRBJ1-2, with a tentative D call TRBD1 (5 bases). The CDR3 spans 13 residues. The germline CDR1 and CDR2 sequences are MNHEY and SVGAGI. V was shortened by 6 bases and J by 3 bases, with 11 bases between the two germline ends. The CDR3 protein is CASRARAYYGYTF. The CDR3 DNA follows: TGTGCCAGCAGAGCCAGGGCCTACTATGGCTACACCTTC.

J is TRBJ2-2 and V is TRBV5-1; 7 bases are shared with TRBD2. The CDR3 sequence is 15 residues long. Germline values: CDR1 SGHRS, CDR2 YFSETQ. V gave up 3 bases and J gave up 6 bases; unmatched junction bases: 8. CDR3 nucleotides: TGCGCCAGCAGCTCCCGGGACTACCCCCCCGGGGAGCTGTTTTTT. Protein product: CASSSRDYPPGELFF.

V usage is TRBV21-1 and J usage is TRBJ2-5; TRBD2 was called by the table and not checked on the DNA. TRBV21-1 is classified as a pseudogene. The CDR3 has 17 amino acids. CDR3 DNA sequence: TGTGCCAGCAGCAAAGTTCATAGCGGGGGAGACCAAGAGACCCAGTACTTC. Its translation: CASSKVHSGGDQETQYF.

The chain links TRBV2 to TRBJ2-2; a weak D match, TRBD1 (6 bases). The length of the CDR3 is 14 residues. From germline, CDR1 is SNHLY and CDR2 FYNNEI. Deletions cut 8 bases from V and 4 bases from J, with 14 bases between. As DNA, the CDR3 is TGTGCCAGCCTCCCGGGACACGTCACCGGGGAGCTGTTTTTT. Translating it yields CASLPGHVTGELFF.

The chain joins TRBV6-5 to TRBJ1-2; TRBD1 matches at 9 bases. The CDR3 loop spans 14 amino acids. The V segment lost 4 bases and the J segment 6 bases; nucleotides outside the gene matches: 6. Germline V gene lookup returns CDR1 MNHEY and CDR2 SVGAGI. The CDR3 loop reads CASSSQTGGNGYTF. In nucleotides, the CDR3 is TGTGCCAGCAGTTCGCAGACAGGGGGGAATGGCTACACCTTC.

The chain carries TRBV28 and TRBJ1-1, with D perhaps matching TRBD1 (6 bases). The CDR3 has 15 residues. CDR1 and CDR2 (germline): MDHEN, SYDVKM. Trimming took off 6 bases at V and 3 bases at J, with 17 bases between the two ends. The CDR3 DNA reads as TGTGCCAGCAGACCATTGGGGGCCGGGGACACTGAAGCTTTCTTT. Its protein product is CASRPLGAGDTEAFF. Combining the CDR3 with reference TRBV28 and TRBJ1-1 gives the whole variable domain DVKVTQSSRYLVKRTGEKVFLECVQDMDHENMFWYRQDPGLGLRLIYFSYDVKMKEKGDIPEGYSVSREKKERFSLILESASTNQTSMYLCASRPLGAGDTEAFFGQGTRLTVV.

The V and J genes are TRBV6-1 and TRBJ1-4; D may be TRBD1 (6 bases). The V end was cut by 3 bases, the J end by 3 bases, with 8 bases between. The CDR3 runs 14 residues. CDR1 MNHNS and CDR2 SASEGT come from the germline V gene. CDR3 loop: CASSDQGSNEKLFF. The CDR3 DNA is TGTGCCAGCAGTGATCAGGGGTCTAATGAAAAACTGTTTTTT.

This sequence joins TRBV5-1 and TRBJ2-3, with TRBD2 matching 7 bases. After removal of 6 bases from V and 2 bases from J, the junction contained 6 bases not matched to a gene. This CDR3 spans 14 amino acids. Germline V gene sequence: CDR1 SGHRS, CDR2 YFSETQ. This CDR3 reads CASIASGDTDTQYF. The DNA of the CDR3 is TGCGCCAGCATTGCTAGCGGTGACACAGATACGCAGTATTTT. The full variable domain, rest sourced from reference TRBV5-1 and TRBJ2-3, is KAGVTQTPRYLIKTRGQQVTLSCSPISGHRSVSWYQQTPGQGLQFLFEYFSETQRNKGNFPGRFSGRQFSNSRSEMNVSTLELGDSALYLCASIASGDTDTQYFGPGTRLTVL.

V is TRBV18 and J is TRBJ1-1, with TRBD1 matching over 11 bases. J was trimmed by 0 bases and V by 1 base; bases with no gene match: 4. Germline values: CDR1 KGHSH, CDR2 LQKENI. CDR3 size: 17 residues. The CDR3 sequence: CASSPRGQGAMNTEAFF. The DNA of the CDR3 is TGTGCCAGCTCACCACGAGGACAGGGGGCCATGAACACTGAAGCTTTCTTT.